This T cell receptor beta chain came from a study of identical twins (dated by TCRdb to about 2016). For context, the study as a whole: To test whether fetal clonotypes persist, this study deep-sequenced TCR alpha and beta repertoires from monozygotic twins, from unrelated adults of various ages, and from cord blood. Replicate twin experiments were performed at different times using different library preparation protocols to rule out contamination. On the study overall, not on this receptor specifically: Zero-insertion analyses could be partly confounded by invariant T cells such as MAIT and iNKT, although diverse VJ usage argued against such confounding for most clonotypes. The excess sharing between twins in beta out-of-frame sequences was weaker because fewer shared sequences reduced the signal-to-noise ratio. Compared with coincidental sharing between unrelated individuals, an excess of low generation-probability sequences was observed among out-of-frame TCR alpha sequences shared between twins. Fewer insertions were carried by abundant cord blood beta clonotypes, a similar but weaker trend appeared in young adult naive repertoires, and no such trend appeared in memory repertoires. Out-of-frame TCR alpha sharing in monozygotic twins was systematically underestimated by recombination models, whereas sharing between unrelated individuals was in agreement with the recombination models. Because the same donors could not be followed over many years, conclusions were based on cross-sectional statistical analysis.

Libraries came from 5' RACE. TCRdb names Illumina HiSeq 2000 as the instrument used. A universal primer binding site was introduced by template switching, and a unique molecular identifier was present in the final cDNA, enabling accurate counting of TCR cDNA molecules. Specific primers in the conserved constant-segment region were used to synthesize first-strand cDNA for the TCR alpha and beta chains. Each cDNA library was double barcoded, with a SMART-Mk sample barcode plus Illumina barcodes, to control for contamination. Two successive PCR steps introduced TruSeq adapter sequences along with Illumina sample barcodes. The Illumina HiSeq platform was used with custom primers to sequence TCR alpha and beta cDNA libraries. In the original analysis: Raw reads were processed with MiGEC to extract unique molecular identifiers, and MiXCR was used to determine CDR3 positions. For each individual, recombination models were inferred using an EM algorithm with the repgenHMM and IGoR tools. Shared clonotypes were analyzed with the tcR package in R, and sharing was normalized by the product of cloneset sizes. To study raw recombination free of thymic and clonal selection effects, out-of-frame nonproductive sequences were analyzed. In TCRdb, the public reads were trimmed at Q25 with fastp and aligned with MiXCR, with productive beta chains retained. Rows with a matching CDR3 protein are joined into one entry that keeps the most common DNA and genes. The V and J calls here are based on TCRdb, not the publication. The sample records hundreds of thousands of distinct CDR3 sequences, 7.5% of which are singletons. Together, the top ten hold about 1.9% of the sample.

Comment on this clonotype: This clone's antigen is unknown. The sample holds no much larger clone one base away, and base qualities are not on file.

Including cysteine and phenylalanine, the CDR3 has 17 amino acids. The kept DNA is CDR3 alone, 51 bases in frame from the first base. The germline V end is reduced by 5 bases and the J end by 4 bases; junction bases left unmatched: 8. The germline V gene (reference sequence) yields LNHDA for CDR1 and SQIVND for CDR2. Every donor in the study was a healthy Caucasian. Three pairs of female monozygotic twins, all aged roughly 18 to 29 years, were included in the twin cohort. Using Miltenyi CD45RO+ enrichment and human naive T-cell isolation kits, memory (CD45RO+) and naive T cells were isolated from PBMC. This sample was shared with a second study, whose subject was yellow fever vaccine responses in identical twins. Looking at the second paper: The authors reported that the T cell response to vaccination in identical twins appeared partly convergent and partly personalized. In identical twins, the study followed T cell clones that responded to the vaccine with precision.

This chain is built from TRBV19 and TRBJ2-2, and TRBD2 matches 12 of the central bases. The material sequenced was memory (CD45RO+) T cells sorted from blood. The cell subset or site label, as the study defines it: CD45RO+ enriched T cells. The receptor's source is a woman aged 18-29 years in good health. The DNA sequence is TGTGCCAGTAGTCAACAACTAGCGGGGGGTCGCACCGGGGAGCTGTTTTTT. This sequence encodes CASSQQLAGGRTGELFF. The full variable domain, completed from the reference TRBV19 and TRBJ2-2 proteins outside the CDR3, reads DGGITQSPKYLFRKEGQNVTLSCEQNLNHDAMYWYRQDPGQGLRLIYYSQIVNDFQKGDIAEGYSVSREKKESFPLTVTSAQKNPTAFYLCASSQQLAGGRTGELFFGEGSRLTVL.